This T cell receptor (beta chain) appears in the sequencing data of a study of shared clonotypes between healthy human individuals. About the research overall: Per donor, three plates held CD4 naive cells, three held CD4 memory, two held CD8 naive and one held CD8 memory. General observations from the study: Clonotype sharing among donors, it was expected, would be affected by sequencing depth. Naive subsets generally had larger estimated richness than memory subsets. There were few donors, and this limited the genetic and exposure-history diversity represented.

CD45RO-negative, CCR7-selected cells formed the naive CD8 fraction, which excluded terminally differentiated effector memory CD45RA+ cells. Sequencing was performed with immunoSEQ multiplex PCR; in TCRdb, only in-frame clones are kept and a portion is missing. The sample has around 2.1 million clones, 90% to 95% seen once. The CDR3 contains 14 residues. The germline V gene encodes CDR1 LNHDA and CDR2 SQIVND (reference sequence). Trimming at V came to 5 bases and at J to 10 bases, leaving 9 bases not matched to a gene. For this clone: Its antigen is not identified.

The source material was naive CD8+ T cells from PBMCs. The clonotype comes from a man aged 18 to 29 in good health. Some clones in this sample may be carry-over from other donors' samples. The chain is built from TRBV19 and TRBJ2-1; TRBD2 matches 9 bases. CDR3 DNA: TGTGCCAGTAGTTATAGCGGGAGTAAGGGGGAGCAGTTCTTC. Residues: CASSYSGSKGEQFF.